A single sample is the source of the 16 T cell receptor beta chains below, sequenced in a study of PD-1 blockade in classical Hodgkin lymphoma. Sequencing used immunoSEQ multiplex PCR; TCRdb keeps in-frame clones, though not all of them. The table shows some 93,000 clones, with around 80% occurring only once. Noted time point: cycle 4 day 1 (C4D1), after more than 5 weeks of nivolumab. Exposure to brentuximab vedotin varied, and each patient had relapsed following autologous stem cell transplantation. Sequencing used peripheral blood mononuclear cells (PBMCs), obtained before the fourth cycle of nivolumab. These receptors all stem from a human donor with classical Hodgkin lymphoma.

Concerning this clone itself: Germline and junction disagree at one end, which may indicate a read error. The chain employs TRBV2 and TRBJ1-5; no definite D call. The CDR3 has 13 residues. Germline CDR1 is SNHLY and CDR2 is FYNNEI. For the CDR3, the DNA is TGTGCCGGCAGAGAGCGGCAGGTTCAGCCCCAGCATTTC. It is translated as CAGRERQVQPQHF. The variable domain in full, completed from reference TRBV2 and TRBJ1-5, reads EPEVTQTPSHQVTQMGQEVILRCVPISNHLYFYWYRQILGQKVEFLVSFYNNEISEKSEIFDDQFSVERPDGSNFTLKIRSTKLEDSAMYFCAGRERQVQPQHFGDGTRLSIL.

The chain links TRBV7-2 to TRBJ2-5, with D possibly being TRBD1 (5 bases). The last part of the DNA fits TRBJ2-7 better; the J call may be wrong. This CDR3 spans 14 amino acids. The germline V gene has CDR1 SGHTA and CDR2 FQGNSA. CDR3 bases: TGTGCCAGCAGCTTATCCCCAGGGACCTACGAGCAGTACTTC. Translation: CASSLSPGTYEQYF.

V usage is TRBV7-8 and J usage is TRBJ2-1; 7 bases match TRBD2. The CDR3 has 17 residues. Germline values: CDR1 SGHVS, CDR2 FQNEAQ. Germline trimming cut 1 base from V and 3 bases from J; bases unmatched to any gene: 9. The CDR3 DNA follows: TGTGCCAGCAGCTTAGATAGTACTAGCGCCATCTACAATGAGCAGTTCTTC. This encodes CASSLDSTSAIYNEQFF.

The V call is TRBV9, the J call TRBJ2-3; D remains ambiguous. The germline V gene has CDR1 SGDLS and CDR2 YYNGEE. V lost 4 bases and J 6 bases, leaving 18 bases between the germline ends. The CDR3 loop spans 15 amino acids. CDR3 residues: CASSMFGTPTDTQYF. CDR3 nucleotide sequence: TGTGCCAGCAGCATGTTTGGTACTCCAACGGATACGCAGTATTTT. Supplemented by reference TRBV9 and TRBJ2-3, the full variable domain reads DSGVTQTPKHLITATGQRVTLRCSPRSGDLSVYWYQQSLDQGLQFLIQYYNGEERAKGNILERFSAQQFPDLHSELNLSSLELGDSALYFCASSMFGTPTDTQYFGPGTRLTVL.

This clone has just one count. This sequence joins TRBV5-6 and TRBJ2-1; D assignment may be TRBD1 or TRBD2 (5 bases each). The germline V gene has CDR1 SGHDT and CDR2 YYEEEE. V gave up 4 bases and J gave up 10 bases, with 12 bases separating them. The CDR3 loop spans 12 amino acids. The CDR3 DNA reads TGTGCCAGCAGCCTGATGGGGGTCGAGCAGTTCTTC. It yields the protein CASSLMGVEQFF.

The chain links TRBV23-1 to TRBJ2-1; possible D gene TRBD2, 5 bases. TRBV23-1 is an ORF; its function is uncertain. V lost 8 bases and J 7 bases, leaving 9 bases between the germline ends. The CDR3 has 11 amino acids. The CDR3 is CASRGINEQFF. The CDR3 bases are TGCGCCAGCCGGGGAATAAATGAGCAGTTCTTC.

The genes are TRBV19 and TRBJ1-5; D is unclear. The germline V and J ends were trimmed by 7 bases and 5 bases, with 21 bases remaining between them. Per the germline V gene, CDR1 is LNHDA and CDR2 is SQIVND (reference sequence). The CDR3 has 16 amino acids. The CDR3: CASTPLGPTRDQPQHF. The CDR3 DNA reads TGTGCCAGTACCCCCCTGGGCCCCACGAGGGATCAGCCCCAGCATTTT.

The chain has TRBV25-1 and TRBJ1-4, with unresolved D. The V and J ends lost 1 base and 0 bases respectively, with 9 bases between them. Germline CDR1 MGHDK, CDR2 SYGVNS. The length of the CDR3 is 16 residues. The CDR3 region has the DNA TGTGCCAGCAGTGAATTTCCGACTACAACTAATGAAAAACTGTTTTTT. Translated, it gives CASSEFPTTTNEKLFF. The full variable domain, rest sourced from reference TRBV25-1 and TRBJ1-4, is EADIYQTPRYLVIGTGKKITLECSQTMGHDKMYWYQQDPGMELHLIHYSYGVNSTEKGDLSSESTVSRIRTEHFPLTLESARPSHTSQYLCASSEFPTTTNEKLFFGSGTQLSVL.

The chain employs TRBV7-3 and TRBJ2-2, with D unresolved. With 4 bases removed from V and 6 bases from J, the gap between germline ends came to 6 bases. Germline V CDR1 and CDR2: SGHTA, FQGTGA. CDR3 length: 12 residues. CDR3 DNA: TGTGCCAGCAGCTCTATCCCCGGGGAGCTGTTTTTT. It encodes CASSSIPGELFF.

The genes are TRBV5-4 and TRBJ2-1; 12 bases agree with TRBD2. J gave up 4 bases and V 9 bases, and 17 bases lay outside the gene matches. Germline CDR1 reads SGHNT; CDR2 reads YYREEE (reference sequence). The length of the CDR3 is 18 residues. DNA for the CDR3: TGTGCCATCACCTCTAGAGCGACTAGCGGGAGTCGATACAATGAGCAGTTCTTC. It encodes CAITSRATSGSRYNEQFF. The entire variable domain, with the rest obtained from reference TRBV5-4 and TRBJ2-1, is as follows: ETGVTQSPTHLIKTRGQQVTLRCSSQSGHNTVSWYQQALGQGPQFIFQYYREEENGRGNFPPRFSGLQFPNYSSELNVNALELDDSALYLCAITSRATSGSRYNEQFFGPGTRLTVL.

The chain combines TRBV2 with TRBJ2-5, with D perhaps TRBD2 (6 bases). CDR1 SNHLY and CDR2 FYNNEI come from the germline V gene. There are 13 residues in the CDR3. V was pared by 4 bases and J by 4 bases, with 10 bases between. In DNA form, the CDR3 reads TGTGCCAGCAGTGCCAACGGGGGAGAGACCCAGTACTTC. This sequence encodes CASSANGGETQYF. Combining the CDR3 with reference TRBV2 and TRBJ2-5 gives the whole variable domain EPEVTQTPSHQVTQMGQEVILRCVPISNHLYFYWYRQILGQKVEFLVSFYNNEISEKSEIFDDQFSVERPDGSNFTLKIRSTKLEDSAMYFCASSANGGETQYFGPGTRLLVL.

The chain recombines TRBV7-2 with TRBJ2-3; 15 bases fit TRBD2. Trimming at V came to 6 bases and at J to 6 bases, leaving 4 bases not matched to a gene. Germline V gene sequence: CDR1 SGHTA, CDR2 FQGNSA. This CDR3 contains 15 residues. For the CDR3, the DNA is TGTGCCAGCAGACTCGGGACTAGCGGGAGGGATACGCAGTATTTT. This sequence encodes CASRLGTSGRDTQYF. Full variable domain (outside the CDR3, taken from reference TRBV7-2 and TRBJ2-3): GAGVSQSPSNKVTEKGKDVELRCDPISGHTALYWYRQSLGQGLEFLIYFQGNSAPDKSGLPSDRFSAERTGGSVSTLTIQRTQQEDSAVYLCASRLGTSGRDTQYFGPGTRLTVL.

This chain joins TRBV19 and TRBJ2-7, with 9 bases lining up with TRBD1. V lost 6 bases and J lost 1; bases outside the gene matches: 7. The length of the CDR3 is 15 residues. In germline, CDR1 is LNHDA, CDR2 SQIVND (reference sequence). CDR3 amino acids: CASRTVGTGSYEQYF. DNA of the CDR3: TGTGCCAGTAGGACCGTAGGGACAGGGTCCTACGAGCAGTACTTC.

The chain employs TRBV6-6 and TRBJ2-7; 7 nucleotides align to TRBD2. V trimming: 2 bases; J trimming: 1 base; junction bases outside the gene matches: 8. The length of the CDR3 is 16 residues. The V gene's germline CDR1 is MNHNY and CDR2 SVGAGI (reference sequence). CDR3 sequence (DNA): TGTGCCAGCAGTTACGGGGAGGGACCCAGATCCTACGAGCAGTACTTC. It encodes CASSYGEGPRSYEQYF.

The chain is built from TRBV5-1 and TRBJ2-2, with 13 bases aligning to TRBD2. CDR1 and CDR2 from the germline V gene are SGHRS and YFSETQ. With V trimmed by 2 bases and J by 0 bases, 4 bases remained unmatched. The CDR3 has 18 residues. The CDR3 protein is CASSLRTSGGSNTGELFF. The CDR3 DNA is TGCGCCAGCAGCTTAAGGACTAGCGGGGGATCGAACACCGGGGAGCTGTTTTTT. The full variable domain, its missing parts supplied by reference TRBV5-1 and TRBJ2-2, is KAGVTQTPRYLIKTRGQQVTLSCSPISGHRSVSWYQQTPGQGLQFLFEYFSETQRNKGNFPGRFSGRQFSNSRSEMNVSTLELGDSALYLCASSLRTSGGSNTGELFFGEGSRLTVL.

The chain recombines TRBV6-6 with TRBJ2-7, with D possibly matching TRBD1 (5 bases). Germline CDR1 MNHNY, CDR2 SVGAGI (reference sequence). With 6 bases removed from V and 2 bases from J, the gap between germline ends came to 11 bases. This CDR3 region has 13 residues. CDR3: CASRLRGTYEQYF. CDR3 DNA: TGTGCCAGCAGGCTAAGGGGCACCTACGAGCAGTACTTC.